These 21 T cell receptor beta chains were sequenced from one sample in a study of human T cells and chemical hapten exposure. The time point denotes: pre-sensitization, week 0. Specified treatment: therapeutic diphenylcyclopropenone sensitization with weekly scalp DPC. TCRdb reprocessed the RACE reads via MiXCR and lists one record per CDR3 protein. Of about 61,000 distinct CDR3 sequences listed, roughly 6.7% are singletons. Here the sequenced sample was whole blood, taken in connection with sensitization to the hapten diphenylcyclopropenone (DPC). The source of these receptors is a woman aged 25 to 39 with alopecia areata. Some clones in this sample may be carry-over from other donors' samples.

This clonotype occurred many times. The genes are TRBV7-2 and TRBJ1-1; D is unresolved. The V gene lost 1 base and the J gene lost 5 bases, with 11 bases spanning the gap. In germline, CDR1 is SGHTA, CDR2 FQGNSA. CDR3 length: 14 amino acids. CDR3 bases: TGTGCCAGCAGCTTAGGTCCCTCCAAAACTGAAGCTTTCTTT. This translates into CASSLGPSKTEAFF. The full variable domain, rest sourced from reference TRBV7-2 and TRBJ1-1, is GAGVSQSPSNKVTEKGKDVELRCDPISGHTALYWYRQSLGQGLEFLIYFQGNSAPDKSGLPSDRFSAERTGGSVSTLTIQRTQQEDSAVYLCASSLGPSKTEAFFGQGTRLTVV.

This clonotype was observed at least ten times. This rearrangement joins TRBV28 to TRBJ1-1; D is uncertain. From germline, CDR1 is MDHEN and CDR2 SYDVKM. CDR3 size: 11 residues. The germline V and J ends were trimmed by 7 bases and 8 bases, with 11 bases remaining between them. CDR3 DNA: TGTGCCAGCATCACCCCTTCGGAAGCTTTCTTT. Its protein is CASITPSEAFF.

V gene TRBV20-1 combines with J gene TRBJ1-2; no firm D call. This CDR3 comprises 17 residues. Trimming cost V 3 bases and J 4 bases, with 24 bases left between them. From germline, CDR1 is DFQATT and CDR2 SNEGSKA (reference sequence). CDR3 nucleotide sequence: TGCAGTGCTAGGTCAACCGAGGAGTCCTTAATGGGCTATGGCTACACCTTC. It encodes CSARSTEESLMGYGYTF.

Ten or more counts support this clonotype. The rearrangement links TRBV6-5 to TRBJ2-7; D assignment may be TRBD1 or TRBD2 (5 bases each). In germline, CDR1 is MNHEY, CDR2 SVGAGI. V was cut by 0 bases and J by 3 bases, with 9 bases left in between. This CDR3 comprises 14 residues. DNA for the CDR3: TGTGCCAGCAGTTACTCCGGGGCCTTCTACGAGCAGTACTTC. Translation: CASSYSGAFYEQYF.

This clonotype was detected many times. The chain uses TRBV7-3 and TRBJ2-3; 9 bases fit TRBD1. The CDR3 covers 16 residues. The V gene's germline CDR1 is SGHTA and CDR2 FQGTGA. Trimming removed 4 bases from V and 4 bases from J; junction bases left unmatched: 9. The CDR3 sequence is CASSSHGQGLADTQYF. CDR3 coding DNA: TGTGCCAGCAGCTCCCATGGACAGGGGCTAGCAGATACGCAGTATTTT.

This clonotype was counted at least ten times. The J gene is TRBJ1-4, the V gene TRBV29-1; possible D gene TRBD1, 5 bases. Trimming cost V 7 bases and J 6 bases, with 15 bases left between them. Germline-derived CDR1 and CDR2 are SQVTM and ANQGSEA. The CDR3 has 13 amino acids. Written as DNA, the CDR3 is TGCAGCGCTCGACCCCAGGGTCATGAAAAACTGTTTTTT. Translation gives CSARPQGHEKLFF. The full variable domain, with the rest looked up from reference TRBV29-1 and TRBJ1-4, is SAVISQKPSRDICQRGTSLTIQCQVDSQVTMMFWYRQQPGQSLTLIATANQGSEATYESGFVIDKFPISRPNLTFSTLTVSNMSPEDSSIYLCSARPQGHEKLFFGSGTQLSVL.

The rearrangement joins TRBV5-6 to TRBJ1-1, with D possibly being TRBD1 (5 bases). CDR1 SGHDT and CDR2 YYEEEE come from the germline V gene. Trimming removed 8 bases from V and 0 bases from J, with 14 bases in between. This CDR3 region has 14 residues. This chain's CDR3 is CASADRLMNTEAFF. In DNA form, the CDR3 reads TGTGCCAGTGCCGACAGACTCATGAACACTGAAGCTTTCTTT.

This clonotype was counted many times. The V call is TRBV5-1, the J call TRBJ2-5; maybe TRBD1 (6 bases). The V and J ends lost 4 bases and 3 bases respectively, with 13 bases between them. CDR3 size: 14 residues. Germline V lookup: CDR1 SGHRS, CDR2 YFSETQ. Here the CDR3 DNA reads TGCGCCAGCAGCAGGGGGAACGGTGAAGAGACCCAGTACTTC. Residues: CASSRGNGEETQYF.

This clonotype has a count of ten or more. The CDR3 here is CASSQARTGRAGTEAFF. CDR3 DNA: TGTGCCAGCAGCCAAGCCCGGACAGGGAGGGCGGGCACTGAAGCTTTCTTT. This chain connects TRBV3-1 to TRBJ1-1, with 8 bases lining up with TRBD1. V dropped 1 base and J dropped 4; count of bases not matched to a gene: 11. CDR3 length equals 17 residues. The germline CDR1 and CDR2 sequences are LGHDT and YNNKEL (reference sequence).

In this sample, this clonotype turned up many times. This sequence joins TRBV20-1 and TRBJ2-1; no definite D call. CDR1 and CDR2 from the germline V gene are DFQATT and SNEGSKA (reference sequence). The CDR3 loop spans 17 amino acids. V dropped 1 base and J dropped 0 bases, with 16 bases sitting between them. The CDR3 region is CSARGLPGLSSYNEQFF. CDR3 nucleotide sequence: TGCAGTGCTAGAGGCCTCCCTGGCCTTAGCTCCTACAATGAGCAGTTCTTC.

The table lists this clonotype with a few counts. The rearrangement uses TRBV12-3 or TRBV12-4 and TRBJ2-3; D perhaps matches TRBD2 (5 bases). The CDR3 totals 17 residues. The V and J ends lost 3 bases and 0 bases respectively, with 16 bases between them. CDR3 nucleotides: TGTGCCAGCAGTTTGCCCCCTAGCTTCCTTAGCACAGATACGCAGTATTTT. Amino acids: CASSLPPSFLSTDTQYF.

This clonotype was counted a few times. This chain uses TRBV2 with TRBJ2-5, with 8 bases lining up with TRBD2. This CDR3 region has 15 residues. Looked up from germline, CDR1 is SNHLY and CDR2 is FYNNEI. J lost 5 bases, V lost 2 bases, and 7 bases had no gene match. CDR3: CASSENGGALETQYF. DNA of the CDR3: TGTGCCAGCAGTGAAAACGGGGGGGCCTTGGAGACCCAGTACTTC.

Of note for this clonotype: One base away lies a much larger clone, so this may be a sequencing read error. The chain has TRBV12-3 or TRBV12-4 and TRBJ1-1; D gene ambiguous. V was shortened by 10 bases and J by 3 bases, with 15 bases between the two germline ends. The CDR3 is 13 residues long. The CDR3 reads CANRSDRYTEAFF. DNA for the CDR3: TGTGCCAACAGATCCGACCGTTACACTGAAGCTTTCTTT.

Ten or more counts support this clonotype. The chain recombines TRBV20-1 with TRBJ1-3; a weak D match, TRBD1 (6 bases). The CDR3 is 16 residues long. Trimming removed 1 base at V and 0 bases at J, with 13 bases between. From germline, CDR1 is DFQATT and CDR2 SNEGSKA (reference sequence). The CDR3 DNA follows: TGCAGTGCTAGAGCAACCACAGGGAGCTCTGGAAACACCATATATTTT. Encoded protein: CSARATTGSSGNTIYF.

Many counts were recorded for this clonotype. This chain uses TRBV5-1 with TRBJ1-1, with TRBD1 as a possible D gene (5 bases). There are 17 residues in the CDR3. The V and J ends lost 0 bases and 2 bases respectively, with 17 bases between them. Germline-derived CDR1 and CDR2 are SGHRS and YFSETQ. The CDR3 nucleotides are TGCGCCAGCAGCTTGGGTTTTTCGGCAGGGATCAACACTGAAGCTTTCTTT. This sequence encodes CASSLGFSAGINTEAFF.

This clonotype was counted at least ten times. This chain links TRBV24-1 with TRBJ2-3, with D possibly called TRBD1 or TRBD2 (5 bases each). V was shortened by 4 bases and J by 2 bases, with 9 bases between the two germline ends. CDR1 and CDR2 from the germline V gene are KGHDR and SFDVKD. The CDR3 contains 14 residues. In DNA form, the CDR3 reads TGTGCCACCAGTGAGGGGGATCTCACAGATACGCAGTATTTT. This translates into CATSEGDLTDTQYF.

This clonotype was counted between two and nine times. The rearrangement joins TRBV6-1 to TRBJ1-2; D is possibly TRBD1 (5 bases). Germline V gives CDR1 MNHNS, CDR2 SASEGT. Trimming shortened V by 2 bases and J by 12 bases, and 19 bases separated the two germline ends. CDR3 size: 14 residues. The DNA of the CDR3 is TGTGCCAGCAGTGAACGGGGGGGAATAAGAGGCGACACCTTC. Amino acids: CASSERGGIRGDTF.

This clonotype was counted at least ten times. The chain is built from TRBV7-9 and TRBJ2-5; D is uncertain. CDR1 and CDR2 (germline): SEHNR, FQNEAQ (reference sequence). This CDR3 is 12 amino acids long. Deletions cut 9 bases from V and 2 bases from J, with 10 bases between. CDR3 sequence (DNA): TGTGCCAGTCAGGCAGCACAAGAGACCCAGTACTTC. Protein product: CASQAAQETQYF.

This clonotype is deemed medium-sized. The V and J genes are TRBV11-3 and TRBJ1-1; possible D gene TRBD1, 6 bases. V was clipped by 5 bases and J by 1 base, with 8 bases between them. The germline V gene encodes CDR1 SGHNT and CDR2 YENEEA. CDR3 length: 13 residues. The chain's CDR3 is CASSRGANTEAFF. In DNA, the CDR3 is TGTGCCAGCAGCCGGGGGGCGAACACTGAAGCTTTCTTT.

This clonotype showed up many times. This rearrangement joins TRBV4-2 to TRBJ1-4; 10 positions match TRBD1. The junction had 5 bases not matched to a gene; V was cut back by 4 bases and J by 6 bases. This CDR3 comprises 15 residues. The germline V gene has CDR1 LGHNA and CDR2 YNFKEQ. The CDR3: CASSPWTGGDEKLFF. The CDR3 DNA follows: TGTGCCAGCAGCCCCTGGACAGGGGGTGATGAAAAACTGTTTTTT.

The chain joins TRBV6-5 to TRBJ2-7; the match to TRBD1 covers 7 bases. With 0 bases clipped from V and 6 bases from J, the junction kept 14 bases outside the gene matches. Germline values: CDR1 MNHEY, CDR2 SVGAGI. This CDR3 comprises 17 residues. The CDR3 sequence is CASSYSTHRGEGPEQYF. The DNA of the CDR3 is TGTGCCAGCAGTTACTCAACGCACAGGGGAGAGGGACCCGAGCAGTACTTC.